This TCR beta chain was observed in a study of cytomegalovirus exposure and HLA in healthy donors. Study-wide results and limits: Upon later analysis, HLA-associated TCR beta chains proved more clonally expanded than other, equally common chains. V- and J-gene trimming in TCR beta was tied to a missense DCLRE1C variant by an analysis performed later. In an earlier analysis, in some 500 donors, most V segments appeared productive either ~87% or ~30% of the time.

Concerning this clone itself: The antigen remains undetermined.

Trimming removed 2 bases at V and 6 bases at J, with 10 bases between. CDR3 length equals 13 residues. CDR1 MNHNS and CDR2 SASEGT come from the germline V gene. The PCR contained 60 Vbeta and 13 Jbeta primers. Sequencing used immunoSEQ multiplex PCR; TCRdb keeps in-frame clones, though not all of them. The data contain about 190,000 clones, approximately 90% of them seen just once; the ten biggest clones take up 1.1%. Participants comprised healthy donors of bone marrow. The TCR originated in a boy under 10 years old in good health and CMV-seronegative. The gene calls are TRBV6-1 and TRBJ1-1; tentatively, D is TRBD1 (5 bases). Sequenced sample: PBMCs. The CDR3 DNA sequence: TGTGCCAGCAGTGAATTGGGGGACTCTGAAGCTTTCTTT. Translating it yields CASSELGDSEAFF.